This is a list of T cell receptor beta chains from one sample in a study of molecular identifiers for immune sequencing clone quantification. TCRdb fed the PCR reads into MiXCR, producing one record per CDR3 protein. The sample yields around 460,000 distinct CDR3 sequences, about 25% seen once. The specimen was naive CD8+ T cells from blood, with Jurkat cell RNA spiked in. These receptors were obtained from a human donor in good health. Some libraries in this study had Jurkat cell RNA spiked in. CDR3s leave out the opening cysteine and the closing phenylalanine or tryptophan. The D gene is left open where the match is weak.

J gene	V gene	D gene	CDR3 protein
TRBJ1-1	TRBV12-3/TRBV12-4	.	ASSPGSGFDTEAF
TRBJ2-7	TRBV7-9	TRBD2	ASSLVAGVLEQY
TRBJ2-2	TRBV6-2/TRBV6-3	TRBD2	ASRPTSGVTGELF
TRBJ2-7	TRBV2	TRBD2	ASSELAGPYEQY
TRBJ2-7	TRBV19	TRBD1	ASSEGQGLSYEQY
TRBJ2-7	TRBV12-3/TRBV12-4	TRBD1	ASSTGGDEQY
TRBJ2-3	TRBV28	.	ASTWGVGTDTQY
TRBJ2-3	TRBV6-5	TRBD2	AGSRLAWTDTQY
TRBJ1-5	TRBV28	.	ASSAVGPSNQPQH
TRBJ1-1	TRBV10-3	.	AIGAGEALEAF
TRBJ1-1	TRBV20-1	.	SANPNRFQDTEAF
TRBJ2-7	TRBV29-1	TRBD1	SVRDSGSYEQY
TRBJ2-7	TRBV5-4	.	ASSPERGFHYEQY
TRBJ1-1	TRBV6-2/TRBV6-3	.	ASSYPVDWRQILNTEAF
TRBJ2-1	TRBV19	.	ASSVGSSYNEQF
TRBJ2-3	TRBV29-1	TRBD2	SVEAAGGPIDTQY
TRBJ1-4	TRBV20-1	.	TANEGEKLF
TRBJ2-7	TRBV29-1	.	SVGLAGKDAPY
TRBJ2-7	TRBV7-9	TRBD2	ASSGTSGIHEQY
TRBJ2-7	TRBV6-2/TRBV6-3	.	ASSYPDELY
TRBJ2-3	TRBV12-3/TRBV12-4	.	ASSLSVPTDTQY
TRBJ1-5	TRBV27	.	ASRTTGCQPQH
TRBJ2-1	TRBV23-1	TRBD1	ASTQGGTGGYNEQF
TRBJ2-5	TRBV7-9	.	ASSFGAGEETQY
TRBJ2-3	TRBV7-9	.	AIGVISISTATQY
TRBJ1-5	TRBV25-1	.	ASSLPGGQPQH
TRBJ2-1	TRBV27	TRBD1	ASSFVSGPHAGQGYNEQF
TRBJ2-7	TRBV6-1	.	ASRIQGVEQY
TRBJ2-5	TRBV4-1	.	ASSQAVPETQY
TRBJ2-1	TRBV4-1	.	ASSQAGGPEQF
TRBJ2-7	TRBV7-9	.	ASSAQSSYEQY
TRBJ2-3	TRBV19	TRBD1	ASSMGQGAIDTQY
TRBJ2-1	TRBV7-9	.	ASSPDGLSYNEQF
TRBJ2-1	TRBV6-5	TRBD2	ASSYSTSGSAEQF
TRBJ2-7	TRBV13	TRBD1	ASSRDSFYEQY
TRBJ1-1	TRBV2	.	ASSTFFRDTEAF
TRBJ2-7	TRBV4-2	.	ASSQVPGFSEQY
TRBJ1-1	TRBV20-1	.	SAQDRFTEAF
TRBJ1-1	TRBV6-5	.	ASSLAGGQNTEAF
TRBJ2-3	TRBV5-1	.	ASPSSRGPSTDTQY
TRBJ1-1	TRBV25-1	.	ATMGGPEAF
TRBJ2-7	TRBV7-9	.	ASSLPGDYEQY
TRBJ2-7	TRBV19	.	ASSIGVGPPYEQY
TRBJ1-1	TRBV11-2	.	ASSLVWTEAF
TRBJ2-7	TRBV5-4	TRBD2	ASRRQVAGDSEQY
TRBJ1-1	TRBV5-4	.	ASSLARDLSTEAF
TRBJ2-5	TRBV2	TRBD2	ASSESGEETQY
TRBJ2-7	TRBV4-3	.	ASSQFTDSTYEQY
TRBJ2-1	TRBV7-6	TRBD2	ASSLLTSGAYNEQF
TRBJ1-1	TRBV7-9	.	ASSYPRGVGAEAF
TRBJ2-3	TRBV6-6	.	ASSYGTGSTDTQY
TRBJ2-7	TRBV29-1	.	SVGADYEQY
TRBJ1-5	TRBV5-6	.	ASSDTNRRNQPQH
TRBJ1-1	TRBV20-1	.	SARDGTSGAEAF
TRBJ2-1	TRBV5-1	.	ASSSGISSYNEQF
TRBJ1-1	TRBV7-9	TRBD1	ASSPAAGGNTEAF